A single sample is the source of the 12 T cell receptor beta chains below, sequenced in a study of early T cells in non-severe SARS-CoV-2 infection. TCRdb processed the 5' RACE reads anew with MiXCR; each CDR3 protein has one entry. The data contain approximately 49,000 distinct CDR3 sequences, roughly 12% of them singletons. Source material: whole blood. All receptors come from an adult who was a healthcare worker with PCR-confirmed SARS-CoV-2 infection or an uninfected control (not recorded which).

In this sample, this clonotype turned up many times. This chain joins TRBV19 and TRBJ2-7; D is unresolved. The length of the CDR3 is 14 residues. V was shortened by 2 bases and J by 1 base, with 9 bases between the two germline ends. The germline V gene encodes CDR1 LNHDA and CDR2 SQIVND (reference sequence). CDR3 in DNA: TGTGCCAGTAGTATAACAGCGCATTCCTACGAGCAGTACTTC. Amino acid sequence: CASSITAHSYEQYF.

This clonotype appeared a few times. The genes are TRBV29-1 and TRBJ2-3, with TRBD2 as a possible D gene (5 bases). Trimming left V 7 bases short and J 3 bases short, with 11 bases between. Germline CDR1 and CDR2: SQVTM and ANQGSEA. This CDR3 is 12 amino acids long. This CDR3 is CSELRVTDTQYF. The CDR3 nucleotides are TGCAGCGAATTGCGGGTTACAGATACGCAGTATTTT.

This clonotype turned up a few times. The V and J genes are TRBV10-3 and TRBJ2-7; no clear D. V shed 2 bases and J shed 1 base, with 9 bases lying between them. The CDR3 is 14 residues long. CDR1 and CDR2 from the germline V gene are ENHRY and SYGVKD. The CDR3 bases are TGTGCCATCAGTGAGGACATTAGTTCCTACGAGCAGTACTTC. This sequence encodes CAISEDISSYEQYF.

In its sample, this clonotype was seen many times. This chain links TRBV25-1 with TRBJ1-3; D is uncertain. There are 13 residues in the CDR3. The V and J ends lost 8 bases and 0 bases respectively, with 8 bases between them. In germline, CDR1 is MGHDK, CDR2 SYGVNS. The CDR3 DNA sequence: TGTGCCAGCCGCCGTGGCTCTGGAAACACCATATATTTT. Protein: CASRRGSGNTIYF.

The rearrangement links TRBV5-6 to TRBJ2-5; tentatively, D is TRBD1 (5 bases). Between the trimmed V and J ends, which lost 3 bases and 4 bases, there was a span of 13 bases. Germline-derived CDR1 and CDR2 are SGHDT and YYEEEE. The CDR3 runs 14 residues. In nucleotides, the CDR3 is TGTGCCAGCAGCTCGGTCCAGGGTTTAGAGACCCAGTACTTC. It is translated as CASSSVQGLETQYF.

This clonotype was recorded a few times. The chain recombines TRBV12-3 or TRBV12-4 with TRBJ2-6; TRBD2 agrees at 13 bases. This CDR3 comprises 17 residues. Losses at the gene ends were 4 bases for V and 12 bases for J; bases not matched to a gene: 12. CDR3 loop: CASSSTSGGFHGTVLTF. DNA of the CDR3: TGTGCCAGCAGTTCGACTAGCGGGGGGTTTCATGGTACCGTCCTGACTTTC.

The chain carries TRBV9 and TRBJ2-3; TRBD2 is a possible D gene (6 bases). The germline V gene has CDR1 SGDLS and CDR2 YYNGEE. The CDR3 contains 17 residues. V dropped 0 bases and J dropped 2 bases, with 16 bases sitting between them. In DNA, the CDR3 is TGTGCCAGCAGCGTAGATATGCGGCGGGGCCCCACAGATACGCAGTATTTT. It translates to CASSVDMRRGPTDTQYF.

This clonotype was picked up a small number of times. This sequence joins TRBV20-1 and TRBJ1-5; 10 bases are a match to TRBD1. The length of the CDR3 is 14 residues. J gave up 7 bases and V 1 base, and 4 bases lay outside the gene matches. Germline V gene sequence: CDR1 DFQATT, CDR2 SNEGSKA (reference sequence). CDR3 sequence (DNA): TGCAGTGCTAGAGGGGGACAGGGGTGGCAGCCCCAGCATTTT. The encoded protein is CSARGGQGWQPQHF.

This rearrangement joins TRBV6-5 to TRBJ2-2; 9 bases align to TRBD2. CDR1 is MNHEY and CDR2 is SVGAGI in the germline V gene. V was pared by 5 bases and J by 4 bases, with 8 bases of the junction left unmatched. The CDR3 totals 16 residues. CDR3 amino acids: CASSPLAGEGTGELFF. The CDR3 DNA sequence: TGTGCCAGCAGTCCCTTAGCGGGAGAGGGCACCGGGGAGCTGTTTTTT.

The chain recombines TRBV7-2 with TRBJ2-2; D possibly corresponds to TRBD1 (5 bases). Germline CDR1 reads SGHTA; CDR2 reads FQGNSA. This CDR3 is built from 16 residues. V shed 4 bases and J shed 5 bases, with 17 bases lying between them. The CDR3 reads CASSSPWGRATGELFF. The DNA of the CDR3 is TGTGCCAGCAGCTCCCCCTGGGGCAGAGCAACCGGGGAGCTGTTTTTT.

There are many counts of this clonotype. The chain is built from TRBV25-1 and TRBJ1-1; tentative D call: TRBD1 (5 bases). Germline V gene sequence: CDR1 MGHDK, CDR2 SYGVNS. V lost 5 bases to trimming and J lost 0 bases, with 19 bases between them. CDR3 length: 17 residues. The CDR3 sequence is CASSPLIGPGMNTEAFF. Here the CDR3 DNA reads TGTGCCAGCAGTCCCCTAATAGGCCCAGGGATGAACACTGAAGCTTTCTTT.

The chain is built from TRBV6-2 or TRBV6-3 and TRBJ2-7; 8 bases line up with TRBD2. Losses at the gene ends were 6 bases for V and 0 bases for J; bases not matched to a gene: 10. The CDR3 length is 16 residues. CDR1 and CDR2 from the germline V gene are MNHEY and SVGEGT. The CDR3 DNA follows: TGTGCCAGCAGCTCCTTTGGACTAGCCAACTCCTACGAGCAGTACTTC. Translation: CASSSFGLANSYEQYF.